Below, 13 T cell receptor beta chains from the same sample are listed, as sequenced in a study of T-cell reconstitution after alpha-beta-depleted transplantation in children. Preparation of the TCRbeta library used unique molecular identifiers. TCRdb re-analysed the PCR reads in MiXCR, keeping a single row per CDR3 protein. The sample includes more than 250,000 distinct CDR3 sequences, nearly 10% of them seen just once. Here the sequenced sample was PBMCs from the stem cell graft donor, taken from the stem cell graft. Receptor source: a human donor who donated a stem cell graft to a child with SCID.

The rearrangement joins TRBV20-1 to TRBJ2-2, with D tentatively TRBD2 (6 bases). The CDR3 is made up of 15 amino acids. Trimming left V 5 bases short and J 7 bases short, with 20 bases between. Germline CDR1 reads DFQATT; CDR2 reads SNEGSKA (reference sequence). As DNA, the CDR3 is TGCAGTGCTGGCTTAGGGGCTCGAGCGGGCGGGGAGCTGTTTTTT. It is translated as CSAGLGARAGGELFF.

This clonotype was observed a handful of times. This chain connects TRBV4-1 to TRBJ1-1; D gene uncertain. Trimming took off 2 bases at V and 3 bases at J, with 10 bases between the two ends. Looked up from germline, CDR1 is MGHRA and CDR2 is YSYEKL. The CDR3 contains 14 residues. CDR3 in amino acids: CASSQSLGHTEAFF. The CDR3 DNA follows: TGCGCCAGCAGCCAATCCCTCGGACACACTGAAGCTTTCTTT.

The chain carries TRBV5-6 and TRBJ1-3, with D perhaps TRBD1 (5 bases). Trimming cost V 4 bases and J 2 bases, with 13 bases left between them. This CDR3 is built from 15 residues. Germline V gene lookup returns CDR1 SGHDT and CDR2 YYEEEE. CDR3 bases: TGTGCCAGCAGCCCCCGGGGGAGGACTGGAAACACCATATATTTT. It is translated as CASSPRGRTGNTIYF.

CDR3 sequence reads: CASSAQRGTQETQYF. As DNA, the CDR3 is TGTGCCAGCAGTGCCCAGCGGGGGACCCAAGAGACCCAGTACTTC. This chain links TRBV6-1 with TRBJ2-5; TRBD2 matches at 8 bases. CDR1 is MNHNS, CDR2 SASEGT, per germline. Trimming removed 4 bases from V and 1 base from J; junction bases left unmatched: 5. The CDR3 length is 15 residues.

This chain connects TRBV9 to TRBJ1-6; TRBD1 is a possible D gene (6 bases). Trimming removed 3 bases at V and 10 bases at J, with 17 bases between. This CDR3 is 15 amino acids long. Per germline, CDR1 SGDLS and CDR2 YYNGEE. The CDR3 sequence: CASSAATRGRSPLHF. The CDR3 nucleotides are TGTGCCAGCAGCGCCGCGACCAGGGGCCGCTCACCCCTCCACTTT. The whole variable domain, filled in from reference TRBV9 and TRBJ1-6, reads DSGVTQTPKHLITATGQRVTLRCSPRSGDLSVYWYQQSLDQGLQFLIQYYNGEERAKGNILERFSAQQFPDLHSELNLSSLELGDSALYFCASSAATRGRSPLHFGNGTRLTVT.

For this clonotype: A read error may be the cause here, since a much bigger clone is one base away. The chain has TRBV3-1 and TRBJ2-7; D is unresolved. The CDR3 has 13 residues. Trimming pared 8 bases from V and 6 bases from J, leaving 17 bases between. The germline V gene encodes CDR1 LGHDT and CDR2 YNNKEL (reference sequence). The CDR3 spells CASAPIRHGEQYF. The CDR3 nucleotides read TGTGCCAGCGCTCCAATTCGACATGGCGAGCAGTACTTC.

J is TRBJ2-1 and V is TRBV5-1; D possibly corresponds to TRBD2 (6 bases). V was trimmed by 0 bases and J by 9 bases, leaving 10 bases between them. The CDR3 is 13 amino acids. In germline, CDR1 is SGHRS, CDR2 YFSETQ. The CDR3 coding sequence is TGCGCCAGCAGCTTGGTCGCGGGGCGTGAGCAGTTCTTC. Its translation is CASSLVAGREQFF.

This clonotype appeared many times. The CDR3: CSARDSTSPYNEQFF. The CDR3 DNA follows: TGCAGTGCTAGAGATTCGACTAGCCCTTACAATGAGCAGTTCTTC. The V gene is TRBV20-1, the J gene TRBJ2-1, with 7 bases aligning to TRBD2. The CDR3 sequence is 15 residues long. Unmatched junction bases numbered 6, after V lost 0 bases and J lost 4 bases. Germline lookup yields CDR1 DFQATT and CDR2 SNEGSKA (reference sequence).

This clonotype came up a few times. This rearrangement joins TRBV7-2 to TRBJ1-4; the match to TRBD1 covers 9 bases. This CDR3 spans 15 amino acids. Germline CDR1 is SGHTA and CDR2 is FQGNSA. J lost 7 bases, V lost 1 base, and 4 bases had no gene match. CDR3 DNA sequence: TGTGCCAGCAGCTTAGGGGGGACAGGGAGTGAAAAACTGTTTTTT. It encodes CASSLGGTGSEKLFF.

This chain connects TRBV18 to TRBJ2-3, with 8 bases fitting TRBD2. The V and J ends lost 2 bases and 4 bases, in that order; junction bases with no gene match: 8. CDR1 and CDR2 from the germline V gene are KGHSH and LQKENI. This CDR3 spans 16 amino acids. The CDR3 sequence is CASSPSGTRSADTQYF. The CDR3 DNA reads TGTGCCAGCTCACCATCCGGGACTAGAAGCGCAGATACGCAGTATTTT. Complete variable domain (other parts from reference TRBV18 and TRBJ2-3): NAGVMQNPRHLVRRRGQEARLRCSPMKGHSHVYWYRQLPEEGLKFMVYLQKENIIDESGMPKERFSAEFPKEGPSILRIQQVVRGDSAAYFCASSPSGTRSADTQYFGPGTRLTVL.

The chain joins TRBV7-9 to TRBJ2-3; D is undetermined. V lost 5 bases and J 4 bases, leaving 13 bases between the germline ends. Germline values: CDR1 SEHNR, CDR2 FQNEAQ (reference sequence). This CDR3 region has 14 residues. The CDR3 reads CASSPAVAADTQYF. The CDR3 nucleotides are TGTGCCAGCAGCCCGGCGGTGGCAGCAGATACGCAGTATTTT.

At least ten counts were recorded for this clonotype. The V call is TRBV5-1, the J call TRBJ2-2, with 8 nucleotides matching TRBD2. The CDR3 extends over 16 amino acids. Germline CDR1 SGHRS, CDR2 YFSETQ. V dropped 0 bases and J dropped 4; count of bases not matched to a gene: 5. The CDR3 DNA reads as TGCGCCAGCAGCTTGGTTGTAGCGGGAAGCACCGGGGAGCTGTTTTTT. Translated, it gives CASSLVVAGSTGELFF.

The CDR3: CASSMQGQVSETQYF. CDR3 coding DNA: TGTGCCAGTAGTATGCAGGGGCAAGTTTCGGAGACCCAGTACTTC. The chain is built from TRBV19 and TRBJ2-5; D may be TRBD1 (6 bases). The germline gives CDR1 LNHDA, CDR2 SQIVND (reference sequence). With 3 bases removed from V and 5 bases from J, the gap between germline ends came to 16 bases. The CDR3 loop spans 15 amino acids.